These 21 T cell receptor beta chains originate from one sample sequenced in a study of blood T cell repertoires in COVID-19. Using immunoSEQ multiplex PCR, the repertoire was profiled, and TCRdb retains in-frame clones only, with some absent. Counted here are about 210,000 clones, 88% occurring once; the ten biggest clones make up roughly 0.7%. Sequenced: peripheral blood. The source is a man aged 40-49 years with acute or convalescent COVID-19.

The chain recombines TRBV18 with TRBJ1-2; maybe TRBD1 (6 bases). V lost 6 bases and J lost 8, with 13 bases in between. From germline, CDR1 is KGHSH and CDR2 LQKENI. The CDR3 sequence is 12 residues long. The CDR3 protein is CASSTRGEGYTF. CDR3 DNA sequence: TGTGCCAGCTCGACCAGGGGCGAAGGCTACACCTTC.

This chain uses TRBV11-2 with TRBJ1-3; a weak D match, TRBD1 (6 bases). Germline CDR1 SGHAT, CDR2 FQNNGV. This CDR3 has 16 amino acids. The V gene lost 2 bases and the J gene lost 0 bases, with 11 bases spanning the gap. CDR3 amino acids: CASSLLGGGSGNTIYF. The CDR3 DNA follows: TGTGCCAGCAGCTTATTAGGGGGGGGCTCTGGAAACACCATATATTTT.

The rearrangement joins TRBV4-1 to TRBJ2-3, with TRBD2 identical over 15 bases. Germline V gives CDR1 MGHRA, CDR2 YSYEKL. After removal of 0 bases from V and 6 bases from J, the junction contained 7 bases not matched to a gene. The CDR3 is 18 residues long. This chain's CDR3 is CASSQDLGLAGGPDTQYF. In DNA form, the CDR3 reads TGCGCCAGCAGCCAAGATCTTGGACTAGCGGGAGGGCCGGATACGCAGTATTTT.

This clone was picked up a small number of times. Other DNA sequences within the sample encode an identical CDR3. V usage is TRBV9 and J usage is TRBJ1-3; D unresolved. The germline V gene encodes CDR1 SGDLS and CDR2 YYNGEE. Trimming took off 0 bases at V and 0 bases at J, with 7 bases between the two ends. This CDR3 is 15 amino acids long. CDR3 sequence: CASSVADSSGNTIYF. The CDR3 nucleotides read TGTGCCAGCAGCGTAGCTGATAGCTCTGGAAACACCATATATTTT.

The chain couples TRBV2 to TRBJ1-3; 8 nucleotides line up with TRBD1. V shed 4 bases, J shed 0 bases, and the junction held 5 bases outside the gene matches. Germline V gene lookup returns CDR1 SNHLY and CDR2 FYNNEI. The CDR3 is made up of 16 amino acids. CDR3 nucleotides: TGTGCCAGCAGTGCCGGGACAGGAGGCTCTGGAAACACCATATATTTT. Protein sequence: CASSAGTGGSGNTIYF.

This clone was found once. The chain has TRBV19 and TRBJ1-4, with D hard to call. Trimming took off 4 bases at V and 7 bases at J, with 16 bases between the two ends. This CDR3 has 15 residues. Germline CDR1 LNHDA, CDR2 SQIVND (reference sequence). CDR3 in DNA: TGTGCCAGTAGTAGCCGAGGGTTCTCCGTTGAAAAACTGTTTTTT. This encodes CASSSRGFSVEKLFF.

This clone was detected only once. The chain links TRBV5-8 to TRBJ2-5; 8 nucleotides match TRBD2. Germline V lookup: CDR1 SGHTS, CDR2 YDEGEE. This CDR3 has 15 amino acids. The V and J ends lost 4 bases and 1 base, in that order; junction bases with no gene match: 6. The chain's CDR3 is CASSPGGATQETQYF. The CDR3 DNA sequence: TGTGCCAGCAGCCCCGGGGGGGCCACCCAAGAGACCCAGTACTTC. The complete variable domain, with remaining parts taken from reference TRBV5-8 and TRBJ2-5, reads EAGVTQSPTHLIKTRGQQATLRCSPISGHTSVYWYQQALGLGLQFLLWYDEGEERNRGNFPPRFSGRQFPNYSSELNVNALELEDSALYLCASSPGGATQETQYFGPGTRLLVL.

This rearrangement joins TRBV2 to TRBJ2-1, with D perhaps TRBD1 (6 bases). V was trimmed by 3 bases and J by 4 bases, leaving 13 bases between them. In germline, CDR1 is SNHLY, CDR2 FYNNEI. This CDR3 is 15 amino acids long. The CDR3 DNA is TGTGCCAGCAGTGAGGTGAGAGGGGGATACAATGAGCAGTTCTTC. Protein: CASSEVRGGYNEQFF.

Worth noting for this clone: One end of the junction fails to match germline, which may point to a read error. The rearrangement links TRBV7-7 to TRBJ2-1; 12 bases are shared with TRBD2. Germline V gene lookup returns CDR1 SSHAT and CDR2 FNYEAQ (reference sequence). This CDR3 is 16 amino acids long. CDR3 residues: CASSPRTSGMINEQFF. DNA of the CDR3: TGTGCTAGCAGCCCGCGGACTAGCGGGATGATAAATGAGCAGTTCTTC.

The CDR3: CASSVGLAGLWQYF. CDR3 in DNA: TGTGCCAGCAGCGTAGGACTAGCGGGACTGTGGCAGTACTTC. The rearrangement links TRBV9 to TRBJ2-7; 11 bases align to TRBD2. The V gene's germline CDR1 is SGDLS and CDR2 YYNGEE. The CDR3 sequence is 14 residues long. J gave up 9 bases and V 0 bases, and 5 bases lay outside the gene matches.

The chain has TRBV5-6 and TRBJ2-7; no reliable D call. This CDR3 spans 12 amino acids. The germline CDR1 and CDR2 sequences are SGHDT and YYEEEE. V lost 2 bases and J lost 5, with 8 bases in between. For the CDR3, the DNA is TGTGCCAGCAGCTTCTCTAGGAACGAGCAGTACTTC. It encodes CASSFSRNEQYF.

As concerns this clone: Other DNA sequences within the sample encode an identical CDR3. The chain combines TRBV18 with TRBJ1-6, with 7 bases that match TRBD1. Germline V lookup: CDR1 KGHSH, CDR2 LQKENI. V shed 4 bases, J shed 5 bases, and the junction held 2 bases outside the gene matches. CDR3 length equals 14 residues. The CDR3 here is CASSRDRDNSPLHF. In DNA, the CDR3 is TGTGCCAGCTCACGCGACAGGGATAATTCACCCCTCCACTTT.

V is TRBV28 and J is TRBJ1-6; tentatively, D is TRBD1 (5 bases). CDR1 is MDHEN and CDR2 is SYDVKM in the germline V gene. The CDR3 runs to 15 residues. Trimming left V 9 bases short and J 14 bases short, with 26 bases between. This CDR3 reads CASLDAQAAHFTLHF. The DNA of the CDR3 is TGTGCCAGTCTTGACGCACAGGCCGCCCACTTTACCCTCCACTTT.

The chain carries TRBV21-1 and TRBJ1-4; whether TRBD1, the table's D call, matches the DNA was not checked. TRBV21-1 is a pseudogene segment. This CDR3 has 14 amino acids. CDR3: CASSKDRGGEKLFF. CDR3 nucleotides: TGTGCCAGCAGCAAGGACAGGGGGGGTGAAAAACTGTTTTTT.

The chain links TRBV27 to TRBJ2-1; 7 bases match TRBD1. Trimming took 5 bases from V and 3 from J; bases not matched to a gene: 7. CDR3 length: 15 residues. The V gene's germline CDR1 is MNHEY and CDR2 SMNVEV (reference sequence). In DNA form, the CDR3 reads TGTGCCAGCAGTCTCCAGGGGGTTAACTACAATGAGCAGTTCTTC. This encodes CASSLQGVNYNEQFF.

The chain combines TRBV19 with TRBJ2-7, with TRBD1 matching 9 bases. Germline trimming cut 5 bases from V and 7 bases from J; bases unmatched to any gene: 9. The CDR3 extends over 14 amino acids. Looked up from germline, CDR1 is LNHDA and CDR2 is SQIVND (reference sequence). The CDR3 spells CASSPGQGFMEQYF. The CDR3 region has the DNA TGTGCCAGTAGTCCGGGACAGGGATTTATGGAGCAGTACTTC.

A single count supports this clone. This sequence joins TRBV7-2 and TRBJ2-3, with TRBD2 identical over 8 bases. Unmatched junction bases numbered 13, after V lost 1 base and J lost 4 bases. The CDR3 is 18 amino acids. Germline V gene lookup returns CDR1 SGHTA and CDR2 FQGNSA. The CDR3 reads CASSLVGTSGVGSDTQYF. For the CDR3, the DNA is TGTGCCAGCAGCTTAGTTGGCACTAGCGGCGTCGGGTCAGATACGCAGTATTTT.

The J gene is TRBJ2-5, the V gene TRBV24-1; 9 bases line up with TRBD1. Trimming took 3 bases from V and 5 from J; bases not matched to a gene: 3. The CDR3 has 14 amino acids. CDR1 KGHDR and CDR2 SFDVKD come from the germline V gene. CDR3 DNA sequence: TGTGCCACCAGTGATGGGACAGGGATGGAGACCCAGTACTTC. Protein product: CATSDGTGMETQYF.

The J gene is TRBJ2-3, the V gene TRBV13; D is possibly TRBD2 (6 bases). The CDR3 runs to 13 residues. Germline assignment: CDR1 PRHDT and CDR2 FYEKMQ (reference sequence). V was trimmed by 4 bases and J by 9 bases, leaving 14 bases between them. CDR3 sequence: CASSSSEARTQYF. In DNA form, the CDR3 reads TGTGCCAGCAGCTCTAGCGAGGCAAGGACGCAGTATTTT.

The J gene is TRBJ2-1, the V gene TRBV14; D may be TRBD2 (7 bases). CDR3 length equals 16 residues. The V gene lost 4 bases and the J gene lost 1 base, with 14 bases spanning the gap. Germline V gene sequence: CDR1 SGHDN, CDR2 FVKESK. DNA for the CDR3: TGTGCCAGCAGCCCCCCTAGGGGGGGGTCCTACAATGAGCAGTTCTTC. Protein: CASSPPRGGSYNEQFF.

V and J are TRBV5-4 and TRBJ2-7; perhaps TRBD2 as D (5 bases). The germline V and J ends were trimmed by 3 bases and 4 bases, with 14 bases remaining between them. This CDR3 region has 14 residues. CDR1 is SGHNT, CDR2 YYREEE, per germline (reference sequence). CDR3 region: CASSSGREGYEQYF. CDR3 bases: TGTGCCAGCAGCTCGGGCCGTGAGGGTTACGAGCAGTACTTC.